Listed here are 8 T cell receptor beta chains from one sample, sequenced in a study of CD8 T cells in Susac syndrome. Reverse transcription of about 0.5 to 1 ug RNA used random hexamers. TCRdb used MiXCR to reprocess the immunoSEQ multiplex PCR reads, holding one entry per CDR3 protein. The sample lists approximately 180,000 distinct CDR3 sequences, about 94% occurring once. Sample: CD4+ T cells from PBMCs. These receptors were collected from a human donor with multiple sclerosis.

The J gene is TRBJ1-5, the V gene TRBV18; D is uncertain. Deletions cut 4 bases from V and 0 bases from J, with 13 bases between. CDR1 and CDR2 from the germline V gene are KGHSH and LQKENI. The CDR3 is 16 amino acids. The CDR3 DNA reads as TGTGCCAGCTCACTTATGCCTGTTCATAGCAATCAGCCCCAGCATTTT. This encodes CASSLMPVHSNQPQHF.

A few counts support this clonotype. The chain carries TRBV7-2 and TRBJ2-5; 7 nucleotides line up with TRBD1. This CDR3 spans 14 amino acids. Losses at the gene ends were 5 bases for V and 1 base for J; bases not matched to a gene: 4. CDR1 is SGHTA and CDR2 is FQGNSA in the germline V gene. CDR3 in DNA: TGTGCCAGCAGCCCGACAGGGTTCCAAGAGACCCAGTACTTC. Translated: CASSPTGFQETQYF.

This clonotype was observed a single time. The chain employs TRBV3-1 and TRBJ2-5; D is unresolved. Per the germline V gene, CDR1 is LGHDT and CDR2 is YNNKEL (reference sequence). The length of the CDR3 is 15 residues. The germline V and J ends were trimmed by 1 base and 1 base, with 10 bases remaining between them. Here the CDR3 reads CASSQVGVPQETQYF. The CDR3 coding sequence is TGTGCCAGCAGCCAAGTTGGAGTACCCCAAGAGACCCAGTACTTC.

The J gene is TRBJ2-1, the V gene TRBV5-4, with D unresolved. The CDR3 spans 12 residues. Per the germline V gene, CDR1 is SGHNT and CDR2 is YYREEE (reference sequence). V dropped 1 base and J dropped 8 bases, with 7 bases sitting between them. The CDR3 DNA is TGTGCCAGCAGCTTGAGAATAGATGAGCAGTTCTTC. Amino acids: CASSLRIDEQFF.

The rearrangement joins TRBV27 to TRBJ1-4; D remains ambiguous. V lost 8 bases and J 4 bases, leaving 20 bases between the germline ends. Germline V lookup: CDR1 MNHEY, CDR2 SMNVEV (reference sequence). The CDR3 extends over 16 amino acids. The CDR3 sequence is CASRLNAPLRNEKLFF. The CDR3 DNA sequence: TGTGCCAGCCGTCTTAACGCCCCCCTTCGTAATGAAAAACTGTTTTTT.

J is TRBJ2-4 and V is TRBV12-3 or TRBV12-4; 9 positions match TRBD1. The CDR3 loop spans 15 amino acids. V trimming: 3 bases; J trimming: 8 bases; junction bases outside the gene matches: 8. The CDR3 sequence is CASSFRQGVGDIQYF. Here the CDR3 DNA reads TGTGCCAGCAGTTTTAGACAGGGGGTGGGAGACATTCAGTACTTC.

The V gene is TRBV7-9, the J gene TRBJ1-2, with D unresolved. The V and J ends lost 5 bases and 1 base respectively, with 11 bases between them. The CDR3 runs to 14 residues. The germline V gene encodes CDR1 SEHNR and CDR2 FQNEAQ (reference sequence). CDR3 sequence: CASSPNSYNYGYTF. DNA for the CDR3: TGTGCCAGCAGCCCGAACTCTTATAACTATGGCTACACCTTC.

V is TRBV5-4 and J is TRBJ2-5; 10 positions match TRBD1. The CDR3 runs 14 residues. Germline V gene sequence: CDR1 SGHNT, CDR2 YYREEE (reference sequence). With V trimmed by 3 bases and J by 7 bases, 6 bases remained unmatched. The CDR3, as DNA: TGTGCCAGCAGCTCCTACCGGGACAGGGGGACCCAGTACTTC. It yields the protein CASSSYRDRGTQYF. Complete variable domain (other parts from reference TRBV5-4 and TRBJ2-5): ETGVTQSPTHLIKTRGQQVTLRCSSQSGHNTVSWYQQALGQGPQFIFQYYREEENGRGNFPPRFSGLQFPNYSSELNVNALELDDSALYLCASSSYRDRGTQYFGPGTRLLVL.